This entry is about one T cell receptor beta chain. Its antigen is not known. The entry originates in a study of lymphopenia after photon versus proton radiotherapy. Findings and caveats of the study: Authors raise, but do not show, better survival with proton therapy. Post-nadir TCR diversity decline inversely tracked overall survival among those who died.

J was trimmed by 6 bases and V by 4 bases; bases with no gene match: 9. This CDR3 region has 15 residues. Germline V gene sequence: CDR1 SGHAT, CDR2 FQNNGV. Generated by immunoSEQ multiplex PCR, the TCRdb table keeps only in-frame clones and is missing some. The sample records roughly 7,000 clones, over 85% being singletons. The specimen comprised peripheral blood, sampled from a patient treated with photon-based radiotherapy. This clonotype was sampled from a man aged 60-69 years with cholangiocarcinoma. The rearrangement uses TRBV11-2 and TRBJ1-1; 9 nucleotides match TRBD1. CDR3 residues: CASSSHRDRVPEAFF. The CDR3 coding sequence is TGTGCCAGCAGCTCGCATCGGGACAGGGTTCCTGAAGCTTTCTTT.